The T cell receptor beta chain described here comes from a study of Ad26.COV2.S vaccination and SARS-CoV-2 variants. Across the study: Ad26.COV2.S was injected intramuscularly once or twice, 56 days apart. Study-level results: People who got the vaccine had more spike-specific TCR breadth than people who got placebo. Substantial breadth in spike-specific CD8+ and CD4+ T cell responses was reportedly seen after vaccination.

Profiling relied on immunoSEQ multiplex PCR, and the TCRdb table lists in-frame clones only, not all of them. Of some 250,000 clones listed, 88% are singletons. The sample's treatment: some 20 received Ad26.COV2.S at low or high dose, single or two shots; roughly five received placebo; per-sample allocation not given. On day 63 after the first injection, vaccine and placebo recipients gave samples. The vaccine antigen was prefusion-stabilized Wuhan SARS-CoV-2 spike. As regards this clone: Its antigen is still unknown.

Germline V CDR1 and CDR2: WSHSY, SAAADI. The ends lost 3 bases at V and 5 bases at J; junction bases unmatched: 12. The CDR3 runs to 16 residues. This specimen was peripheral blood, taken in a trial of Ad26.COV2.S vaccine versus placebo. This rearrangement joins TRBV10-2 to TRBJ1-2; TRBD1 matches 7 bases. This clonotype was obtained from a person aged 18-60 years who received the Ad26.COV2.S COVID-19 vaccine or a placebo. CDR3 sequence reads: CASSEAGVRGEYGYTF. In DNA form, the CDR3 reads TGCGCCAGCAGTGAAGCGGGGGTCAGGGGGGAGTATGGCTACACCTTC.